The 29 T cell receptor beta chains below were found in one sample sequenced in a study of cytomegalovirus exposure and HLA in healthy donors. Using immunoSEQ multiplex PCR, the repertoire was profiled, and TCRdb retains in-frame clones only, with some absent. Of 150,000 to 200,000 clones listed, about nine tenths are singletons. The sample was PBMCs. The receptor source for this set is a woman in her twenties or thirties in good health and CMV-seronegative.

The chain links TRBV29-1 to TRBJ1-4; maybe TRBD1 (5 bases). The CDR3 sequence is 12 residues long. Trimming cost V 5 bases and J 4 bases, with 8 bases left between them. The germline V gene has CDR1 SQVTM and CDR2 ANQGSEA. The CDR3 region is CSVRQNNEKLFF. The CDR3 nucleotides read TGCAGCGTTCGACAGAATAATGAAAAACTGTTTTTT.

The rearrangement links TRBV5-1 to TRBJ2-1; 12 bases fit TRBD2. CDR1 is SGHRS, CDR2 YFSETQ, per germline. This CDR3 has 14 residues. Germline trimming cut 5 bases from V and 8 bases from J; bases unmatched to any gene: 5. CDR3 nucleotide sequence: TGCGCCAGCAGTCGGACTAGCGGGATGCATGAGCAGTTCTTC. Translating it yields CASSRTSGMHEQFF.

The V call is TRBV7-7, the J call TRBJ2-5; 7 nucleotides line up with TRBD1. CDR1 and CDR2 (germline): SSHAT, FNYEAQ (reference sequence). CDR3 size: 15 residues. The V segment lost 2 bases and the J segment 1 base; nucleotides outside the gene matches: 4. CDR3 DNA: TGTGCCAGCAGCTTAAAGGGGACAGTCCAAGAGACCCAGTACTTC. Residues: CASSLKGTVQETQYF. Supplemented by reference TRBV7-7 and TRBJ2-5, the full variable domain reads GAGVSQSPRYKVTKRGQDVTLRCDPISSHATLYWYQQALGQGPEFLTYFNYEAQPDKSGLPSDRFSAERPEGSISTLTIQRTEQRDSAMYRCASSLKGTVQETQYFGPGTRLLVL.

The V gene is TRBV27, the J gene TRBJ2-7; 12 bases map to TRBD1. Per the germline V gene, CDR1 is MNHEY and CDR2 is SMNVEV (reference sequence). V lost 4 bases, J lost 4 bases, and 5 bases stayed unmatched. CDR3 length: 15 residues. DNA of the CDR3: TGTGCCAGCAGTTGGGGACAGGGGGCGAGGTACGAGCAGTACTTC. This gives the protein CASSWGQGARYEQYF.

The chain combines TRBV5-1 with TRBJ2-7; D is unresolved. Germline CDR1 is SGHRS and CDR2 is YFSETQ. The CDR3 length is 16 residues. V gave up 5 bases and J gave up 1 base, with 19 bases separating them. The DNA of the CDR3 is TGCGCCAGCAGTGACCCGGTGGCAGCCCGTTCCTACGAGCAGTACTTC. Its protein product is CASSDPVAARSYEQYF.

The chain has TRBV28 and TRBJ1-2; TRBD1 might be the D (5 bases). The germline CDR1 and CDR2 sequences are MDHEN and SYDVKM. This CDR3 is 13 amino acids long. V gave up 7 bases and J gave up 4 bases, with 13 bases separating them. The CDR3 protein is CASTRGAFYGYTF. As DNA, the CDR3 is TGTGCCAGCACCCGTGGGGCCTTCTATGGCTACACCTTC.

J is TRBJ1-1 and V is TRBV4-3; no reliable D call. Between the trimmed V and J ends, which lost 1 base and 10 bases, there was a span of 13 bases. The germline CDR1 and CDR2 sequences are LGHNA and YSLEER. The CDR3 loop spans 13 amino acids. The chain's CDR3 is CASSQVRGSGAFF. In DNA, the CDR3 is TGCGCCAGCAGCCAAGTGAGAGGGTCCGGAGCTTTCTTT.

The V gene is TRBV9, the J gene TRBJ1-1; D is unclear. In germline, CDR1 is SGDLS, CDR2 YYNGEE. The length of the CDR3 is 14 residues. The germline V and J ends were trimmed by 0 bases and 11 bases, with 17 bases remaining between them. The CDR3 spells CASSVADRLPGAFF. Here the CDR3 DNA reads TGTGCCAGCAGCGTAGCTGATCGCCTCCCGGGGGCTTTCTTT.

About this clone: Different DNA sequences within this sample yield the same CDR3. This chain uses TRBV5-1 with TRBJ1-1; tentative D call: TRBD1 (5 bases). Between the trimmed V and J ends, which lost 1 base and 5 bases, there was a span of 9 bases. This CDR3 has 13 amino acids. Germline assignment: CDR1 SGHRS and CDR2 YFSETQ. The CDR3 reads CASSLWSGTEAFF. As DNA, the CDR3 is TGCGCCAGCAGCTTGTGGTCAGGGACTGAAGCTTTCTTT.

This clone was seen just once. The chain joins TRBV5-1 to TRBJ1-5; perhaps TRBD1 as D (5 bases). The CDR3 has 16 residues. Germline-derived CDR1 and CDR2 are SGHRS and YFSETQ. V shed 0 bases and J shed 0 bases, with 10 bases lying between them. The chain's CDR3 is CASSLGGPYSNQPQHF. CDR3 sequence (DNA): TGCGCCAGCAGCTTGGGGGGCCCTTATAGCAATCAGCCCCAGCATTTT.

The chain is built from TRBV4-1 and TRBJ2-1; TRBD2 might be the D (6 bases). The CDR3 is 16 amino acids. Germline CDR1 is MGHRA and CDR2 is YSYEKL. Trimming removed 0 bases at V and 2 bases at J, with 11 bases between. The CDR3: CASSQEVAETYNEQFF. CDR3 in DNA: TGCGCCAGCAGCCAAGAGGTAGCGGAGACCTACAATGAGCAGTTCTTC.

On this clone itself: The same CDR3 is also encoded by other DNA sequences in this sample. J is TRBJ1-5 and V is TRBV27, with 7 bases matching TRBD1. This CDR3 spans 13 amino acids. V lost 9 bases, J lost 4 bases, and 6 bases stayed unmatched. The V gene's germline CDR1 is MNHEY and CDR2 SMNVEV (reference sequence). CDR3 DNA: TGTGCCAGTCGGGACAGCCTGAATCAGCCCCAGCATTTT. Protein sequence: CASRDSLNQPQHF.

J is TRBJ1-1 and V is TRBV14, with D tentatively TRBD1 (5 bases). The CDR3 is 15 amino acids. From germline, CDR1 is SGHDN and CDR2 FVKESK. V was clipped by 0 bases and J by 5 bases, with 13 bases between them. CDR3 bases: TGTGCCAGCAGCCAAGATTTGGGGGTCCGGACTGAAGCTTTCTTT. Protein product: CASSQDLGVRTEAFF.

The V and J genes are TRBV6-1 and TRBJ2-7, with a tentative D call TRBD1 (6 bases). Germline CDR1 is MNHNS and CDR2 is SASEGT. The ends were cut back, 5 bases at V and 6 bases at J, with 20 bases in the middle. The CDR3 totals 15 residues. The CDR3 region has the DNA TGTGCCAGCAGTCACCCGGCCGGCACAGGGCGCGAGCAGTACTTC. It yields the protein CASSHPAGTGREQYF.

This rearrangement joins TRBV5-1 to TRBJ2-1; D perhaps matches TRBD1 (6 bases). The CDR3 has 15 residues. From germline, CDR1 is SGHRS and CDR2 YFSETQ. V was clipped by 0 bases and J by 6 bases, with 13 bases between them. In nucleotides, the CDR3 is TGCGCCAGCAGCTTGGTGGGGACAACACTCAATGAGCAGTTCTTC. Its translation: CASSLVGTTLNEQFF.

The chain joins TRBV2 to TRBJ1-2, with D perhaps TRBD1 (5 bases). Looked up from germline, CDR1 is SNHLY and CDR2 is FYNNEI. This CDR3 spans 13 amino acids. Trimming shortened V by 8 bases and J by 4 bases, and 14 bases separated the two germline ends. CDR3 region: CASGDSEIYGYTF. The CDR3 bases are TGTGCCAGCGGAGACAGCGAGATCTATGGCTACACCTTC. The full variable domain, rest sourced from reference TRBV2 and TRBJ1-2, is EPEVTQTPSHQVTQMGQEVILRCVPISNHLYFYWYRQILGQKVEFLVSFYNNEISEKSEIFDDQFSVERPDGSNFTLKIRSTKLEDSAMYFCASGDSEIYGYTFGSGTRLTVV.

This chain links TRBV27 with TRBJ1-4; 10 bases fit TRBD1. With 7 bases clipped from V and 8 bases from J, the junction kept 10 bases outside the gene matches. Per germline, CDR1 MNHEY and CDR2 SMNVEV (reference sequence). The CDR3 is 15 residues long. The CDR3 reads CASTAAGQGSEKLFF. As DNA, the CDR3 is TGTGCCAGCACGGCGGCGGGACAGGGGTCCGAAAAACTGTTTTTT.

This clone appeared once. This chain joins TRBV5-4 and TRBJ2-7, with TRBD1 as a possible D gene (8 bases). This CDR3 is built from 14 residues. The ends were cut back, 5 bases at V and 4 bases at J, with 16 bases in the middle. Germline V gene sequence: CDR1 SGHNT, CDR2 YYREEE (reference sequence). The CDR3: CASRKQGGAYEQYF. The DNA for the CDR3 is TGTGCCAGCAGGAAACAGGGGGGGGCGTACGAGCAGTACTTC.

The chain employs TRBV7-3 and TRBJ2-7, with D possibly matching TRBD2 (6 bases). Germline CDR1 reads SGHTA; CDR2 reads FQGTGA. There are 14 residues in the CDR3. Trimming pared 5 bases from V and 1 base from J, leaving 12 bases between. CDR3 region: CASSPGGYSYEQYF. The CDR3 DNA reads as TGTGCCAGCAGCCCCGGAGGGTATTCCTACGAGCAGTACTTC. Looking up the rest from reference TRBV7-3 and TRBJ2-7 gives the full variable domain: GAGVSQTPSNKVTEKGKYVELRCDPISGHTALYWYRQSLGQGPEFLIYFQGTGAADDSGLPNDRFFAVRPEGSVSTLKIQRTERGDSAVYLCASSPGGYSYEQYFGPGTRLTVT.

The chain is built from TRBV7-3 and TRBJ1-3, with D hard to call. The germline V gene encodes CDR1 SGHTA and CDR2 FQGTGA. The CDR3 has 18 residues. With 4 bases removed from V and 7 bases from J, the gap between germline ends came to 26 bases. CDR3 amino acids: CASSSRLYSDQNWNTIYF. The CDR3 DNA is TGTGCCAGCAGCTCCCGCCTTTACTCCGATCAAAATTGGAACACCATATATTTT.

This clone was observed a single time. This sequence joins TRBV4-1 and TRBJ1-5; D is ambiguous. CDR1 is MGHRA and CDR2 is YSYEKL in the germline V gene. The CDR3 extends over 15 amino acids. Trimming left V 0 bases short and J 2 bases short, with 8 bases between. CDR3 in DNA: TGCGCCAGCAGCCAAGATGCCCGCCGCAATCAGCCCCAGCATTTT. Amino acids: CASSQDARRNQPQHF.

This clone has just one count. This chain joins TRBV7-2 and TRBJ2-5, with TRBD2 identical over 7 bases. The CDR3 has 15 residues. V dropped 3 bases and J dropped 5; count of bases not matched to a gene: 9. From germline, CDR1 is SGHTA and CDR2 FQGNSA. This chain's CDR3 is CASSLWGRAGETQYF. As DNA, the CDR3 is TGTGCCAGCAGCTTGTGGGGGAGGGCCGGCGAGACCCAGTACTTC. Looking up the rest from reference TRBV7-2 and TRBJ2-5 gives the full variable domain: GAGVSQSPSNKVTEKGKDVELRCDPISGHTALYWYRQSLGQGLEFLIYFQGNSAPDKSGLPSDRFSAERTGGSVSTLTIQRTQQEDSAVYLCASSLWGRAGETQYFGPGTRLLVL.

CDR3 amino acids: CSVPKGGNTEAFF. CDR3 sequence (DNA): TGCAGCGTTCCTAAGGGGGGGAACACTGAAGCTTTCTTT. This sequence joins TRBV29-1 and TRBJ1-1; D is possibly TRBD1 (6 bases). Deletions cut 5 bases from V and 1 base from J, with 11 bases between. The CDR3 covers 13 residues. CDR1 is SQVTM and CDR2 is ANQGSEA in the germline V gene.

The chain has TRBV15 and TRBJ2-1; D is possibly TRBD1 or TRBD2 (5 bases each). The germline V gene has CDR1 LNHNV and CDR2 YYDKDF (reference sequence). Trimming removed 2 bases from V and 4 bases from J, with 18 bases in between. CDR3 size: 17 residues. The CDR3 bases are TGTGCCACCAGCAGACCCCCCTCCGAGGGGTCATACAATGAGCAGTTCTTC. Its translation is CATSRPPSEGSYNEQFF.

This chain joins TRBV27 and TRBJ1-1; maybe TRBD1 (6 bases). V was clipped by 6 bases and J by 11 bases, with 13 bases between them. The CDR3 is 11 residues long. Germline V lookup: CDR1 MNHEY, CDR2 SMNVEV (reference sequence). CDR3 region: CASSQGREAFF. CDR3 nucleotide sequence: TGTGCCAGCAGCCAGGGGAGGGAGGCTTTCTTT.

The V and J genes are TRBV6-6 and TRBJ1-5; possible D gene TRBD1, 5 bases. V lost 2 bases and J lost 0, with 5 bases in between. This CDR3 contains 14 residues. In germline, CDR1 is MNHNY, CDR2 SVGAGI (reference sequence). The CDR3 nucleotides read TGTGCCAGCAGTTACCAGGGTAGCAATCAGCCCCAGCATTTT. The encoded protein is CASSYQGSNQPQHF.

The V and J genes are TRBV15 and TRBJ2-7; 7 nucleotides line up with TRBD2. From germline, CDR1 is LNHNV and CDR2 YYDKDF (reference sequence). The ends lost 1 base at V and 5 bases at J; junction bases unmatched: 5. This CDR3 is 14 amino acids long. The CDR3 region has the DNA TGTGCCACCAGCAGAGCGGGAGGAAGGAACGAGCAGTACTTC. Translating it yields CATSRAGGRNEQYF.

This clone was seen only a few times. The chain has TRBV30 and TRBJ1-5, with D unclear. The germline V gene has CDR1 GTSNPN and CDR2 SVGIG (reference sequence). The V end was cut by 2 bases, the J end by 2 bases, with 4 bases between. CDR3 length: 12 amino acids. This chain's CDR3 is CAWSQGNQPQHF. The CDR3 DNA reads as TGTGCCTGGAGTCAGGGCAATCAGCCCCAGCATTTT. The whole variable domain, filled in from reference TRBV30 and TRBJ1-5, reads SQTIHQWPATLVQPVGSPLSLECTVEGTSNPNLYWYRQAAGRGLQLLFYSVGIGQISSEVPQNLSASRPQDRQFILSSKKLLLSDSGFYLCAWSQGNQPQHFGDGTRLSIL.

The CDR3 region has the DNA TGTGCCAGCAGTAATTATCCGAACACCGGGGAGCTGTTTTTT. Encoded protein: CASSNYPNTGELFF. This chain connects TRBV6-4 to TRBJ2-2; D ambiguous. Germline CDR1 is MRHNA and CDR2 is SNTAGT. V was clipped by 5 bases and J by 0 bases, with 7 bases between them. The CDR3 contains 14 residues.